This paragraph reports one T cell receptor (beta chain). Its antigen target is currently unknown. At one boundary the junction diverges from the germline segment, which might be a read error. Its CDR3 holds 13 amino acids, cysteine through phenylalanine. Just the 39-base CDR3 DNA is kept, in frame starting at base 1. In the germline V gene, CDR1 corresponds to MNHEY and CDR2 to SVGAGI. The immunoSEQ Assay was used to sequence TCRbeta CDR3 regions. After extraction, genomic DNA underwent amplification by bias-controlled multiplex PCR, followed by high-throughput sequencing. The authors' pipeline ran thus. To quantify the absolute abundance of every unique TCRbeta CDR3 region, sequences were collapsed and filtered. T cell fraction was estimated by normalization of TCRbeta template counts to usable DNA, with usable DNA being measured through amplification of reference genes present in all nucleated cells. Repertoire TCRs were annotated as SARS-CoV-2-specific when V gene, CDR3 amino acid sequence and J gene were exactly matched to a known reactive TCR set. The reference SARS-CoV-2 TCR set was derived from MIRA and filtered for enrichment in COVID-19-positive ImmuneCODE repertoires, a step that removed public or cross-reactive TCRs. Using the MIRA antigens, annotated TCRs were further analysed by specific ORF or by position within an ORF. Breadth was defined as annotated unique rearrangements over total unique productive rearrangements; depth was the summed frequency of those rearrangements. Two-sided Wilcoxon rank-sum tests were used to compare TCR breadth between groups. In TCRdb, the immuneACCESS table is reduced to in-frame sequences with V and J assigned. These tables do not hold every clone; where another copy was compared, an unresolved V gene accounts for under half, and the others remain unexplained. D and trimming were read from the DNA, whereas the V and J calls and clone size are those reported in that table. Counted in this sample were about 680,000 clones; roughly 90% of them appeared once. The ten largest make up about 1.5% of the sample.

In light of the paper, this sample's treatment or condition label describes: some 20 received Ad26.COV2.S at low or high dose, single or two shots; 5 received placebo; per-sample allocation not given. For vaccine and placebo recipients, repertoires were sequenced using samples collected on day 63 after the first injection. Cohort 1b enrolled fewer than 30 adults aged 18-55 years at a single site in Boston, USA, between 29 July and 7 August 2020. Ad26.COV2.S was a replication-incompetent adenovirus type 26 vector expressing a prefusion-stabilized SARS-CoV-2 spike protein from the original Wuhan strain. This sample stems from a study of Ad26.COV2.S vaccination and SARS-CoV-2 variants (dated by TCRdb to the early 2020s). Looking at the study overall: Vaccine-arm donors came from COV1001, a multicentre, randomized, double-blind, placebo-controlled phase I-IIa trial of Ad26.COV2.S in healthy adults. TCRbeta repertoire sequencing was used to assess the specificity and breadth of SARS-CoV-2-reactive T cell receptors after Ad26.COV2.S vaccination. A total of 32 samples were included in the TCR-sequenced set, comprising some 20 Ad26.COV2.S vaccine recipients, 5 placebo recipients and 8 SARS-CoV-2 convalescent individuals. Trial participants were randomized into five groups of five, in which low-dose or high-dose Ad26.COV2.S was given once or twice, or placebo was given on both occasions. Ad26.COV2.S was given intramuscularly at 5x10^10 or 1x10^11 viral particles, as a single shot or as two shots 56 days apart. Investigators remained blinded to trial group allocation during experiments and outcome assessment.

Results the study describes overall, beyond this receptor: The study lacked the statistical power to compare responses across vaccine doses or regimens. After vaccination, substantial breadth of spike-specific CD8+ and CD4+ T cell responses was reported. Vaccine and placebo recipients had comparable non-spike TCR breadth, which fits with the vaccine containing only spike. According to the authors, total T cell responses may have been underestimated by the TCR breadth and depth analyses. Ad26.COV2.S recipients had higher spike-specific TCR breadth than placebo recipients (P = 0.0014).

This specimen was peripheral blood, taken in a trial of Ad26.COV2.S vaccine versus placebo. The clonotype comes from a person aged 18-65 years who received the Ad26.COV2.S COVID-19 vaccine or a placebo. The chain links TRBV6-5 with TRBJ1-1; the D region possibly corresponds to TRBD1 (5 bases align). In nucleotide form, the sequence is TGTGCCAGCAGTTTTCGAACGGGGGGACGGGATTTGTTT. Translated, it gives CASSFRTGGRDLF.